Listed below are T cell receptor beta chains from one sample, sequenced in a study of shared clonotypes between healthy human individuals. TCRdb keeps only in-frame clones here, not all; method: immunoSEQ multiplex PCR. The data contain fewer than 1.8 million clones, just under 99% of them singletons. Material for sequencing was naive CD4+ T cells sorted from blood. The source is a man aged 25 to 40 in good health. CDR3s include the opening cysteine and the closing phenylalanine or tryptophan. D genes are given only for firm matches.

CDR3: CASSGTSTDTQYF
D: NA
J: TRBJ2-3
V: TRBV5-1

CDR3: CASSYSRDRAYEQYF
D: TRBD1
J: TRBJ2-7
V: TRBV6-5

CDR3: CASSDLSGRPGTEAFF
D: NA
J: TRBJ1-1
V: TRBV25-1

CDR3: CASIPPHGLVGSYEQYF
D: TRBD2
J: TRBJ2-7
V: TRBV28

CDR3: CASSPTSGRAIYEQYF
D: TRBD2
J: TRBJ2-7
V: TRBV11-2

CDR3: CASSQRVMKGRYYNEQFF
D: NA
J: TRBJ2-1
V: TRBV14

CDR3: CAWSWGSYGYTF
D: NA
J: TRBJ1-2
V: TRBV30

CDR3: CSAAPQNEQYF
D: NA
J: TRBJ2-7
V: TRBV20-1

CDR3: CASSVAGDEQYF
D: TRBD2
J: TRBJ2-7
V: TRBV19

CDR3: CASSQAKTGTGLYGYTF
D: TRBD1
J: TRBJ1-2
V: TRBV4-1

CDR3: CASSLTGTGPTGELFF
D: TRBD1
J: TRBJ2-2
V: TRBV11-1

CDR3: CASSFRAGGGEQFF
D: TRBD2
J: TRBJ2-1
V: TRBV13

CDR3: CASSTRAATYEQYF
D: NA
J: TRBJ2-7
V: TRBV6-5

CDR3: CASSLTGGGYTF
D: TRBD1
J: TRBJ1-2
V: TRBV7-8

CDR3: CASRQGGYEQYF
D: NA
J: TRBJ2-7
V: TRBV6-5

CDR3: CASSQVRQGELFF
D: NA
J: TRBJ2-2
V: TRBV14

CDR3: CASSLRGDGETQYF
D: NA
J: TRBJ2-5
V: TRBV11-2

CDR3: CASSVARQGGEQYF
D: NA
J: TRBJ2-7
V: TRBV9

CDR3: CASSRRSYEQFF
D: NA
J: TRBJ2-1
V: TRBV5-4

CDR3: CASSWLVQGQFF
D: NA
J: TRBJ2-1
V: TRBV5-6

CDR3: CASSLMTGAGELFF
D: TRBD1
J: TRBJ2-2
V: TRBV7-8

CDR3: CASSLASRVGETQYF
D: NA
J: TRBJ2-5
V: TRBV7-7

CDR3: CASTQKGGLGAQYF
D: TRBD2
J: TRBJ2-5
V: TRBV27

CDR3: CASKGTGINGYTF
D: TRBD1
J: TRBJ1-2
V: TRBV28

CDR3: CASSLRAATGELFF
D: NA
J: TRBJ2-2
V: TRBV5-1

CDR3: CASSWGGTSGTYEQYF
D: TRBD2
J: TRBJ2-7
V: TRBV5-4

CDR3: CASSKNRGGELFF
D: TRBD1
J: TRBJ2-2
V: TRBV27

CDR3: CSVDTAGNTIYF
D: NA
J: TRBJ1-3
V: TRBV29-1

CDR3: CASSVGGASTEAFF
D: NA
J: TRBJ1-1
V: TRBV9

CDR3: CASSVGQGGSGNTIYF
D: TRBD1
J: TRBJ1-3
V: TRBV9

CDR3: CASRNTGGGTDTQYF
D: TRBD1
J: TRBJ2-3
V: TRBV6-5

CDR3: CASSPGTGYSEGYTF
D: TRBD1
J: TRBJ1-2
V: TRBV18

CDR3: CASSVRGPTSGSHNEQFF
D: TRBD2
J: TRBJ2-1
V: TRBV9

CDR3: CASSLHVPDTDNEQFF
D: NA
J: TRBJ2-1
V: TRBV18

CDR3: CASSHGQGSYNEQFF
D: TRBD1
J: TRBJ2-1
V: TRBV14

CDR3: CASRLAGGLGEQYF
D: TRBD2
J: TRBJ2-7
V: TRBV5-6

CDR3: CASSPRPRGQGLTGELFF
D: TRBD1
J: TRBJ2-2
V: TRBV7-9

CDR3: CASSLLSGSSYNEQFF
D: TRBD2
J: TRBJ2-1
V: TRBV7-2

CDR3: CASSYRTENNEQFF
D: NA
J: TRBJ2-1
V: TRBV5-1

CDR3: CASSQIQGGTEAFF
D: TRBD1
J: TRBJ1-1
V: TRBV6-6

CDR3: CASSAGTMFSEAFF
D: NA
J: TRBJ1-1
V: TRBV10-2

CDR3: CAWSVPYLGTGRYEQYF
D: TRBD1
J: TRBJ2-7
V: TRBV30

CDR3: CASSSFPTDLSNYGYTF
D: NA
J: TRBJ1-2
V: TRBV5-1

CDR3: CASSLVRSTDTQYF
D: NA
J: TRBJ2-3
V: TRBV5-4

CDR3: CSAGLAVGDTQYF
D: NA
J: TRBJ2-3
V: TRBV29-1

CDR3: CASSPGTSGYYTDTQYF
D: TRBD2
J: TRBJ2-3
V: TRBV11-1

CDR3: CAGETSGHYEQYF
D: TRBD2
J: TRBJ2-7
V: TRBV7-9

CDR3: CASSKGTQETQYF
D: NA
J: TRBJ2-5
V: TRBV7-6

CDR3: CASSRKRGDTQETQYF
D: NA
J: TRBJ2-5
V: TRBV11-2

CDR3: CASSSSGSTDTQYF
D: NA
J: TRBJ2-3
V: TRBV18

CDR3: CASSSVDSNEKLFF
D: NA
J: TRBJ1-4
V: TRBV28

CDR3: CASSRQSGGSYEQYF
D: TRBD2
J: TRBJ2-7
V: TRBV5-1

CDR3: CASSLSMVRGPYEQYF
D: TRBD1
J: TRBJ2-7
V: TRBV27

CDR3: CASSGQRSTTGEQYF
D: NA
J: TRBJ2-7
V: TRBV2

CDR3: CASSRSGALQETQYF
D: TRBD2
J: TRBJ2-5
V: TRBV9

CDR3: CASSPELGGSYEQYF
D: NA
J: TRBJ2-7
V: TRBV11-2

CDR3: CASSLDAQVLTYEQYF
D: NA
J: TRBJ2-7
V: TRBV7-2

CDR3: CASSHRDPKSTSGDYEQYF
D: TRBD2
J: TRBJ2-7
V: TRBV27

CDR3: CAWGTGNQPQHF
D: NA
J: TRBJ1-5
V: TRBV30